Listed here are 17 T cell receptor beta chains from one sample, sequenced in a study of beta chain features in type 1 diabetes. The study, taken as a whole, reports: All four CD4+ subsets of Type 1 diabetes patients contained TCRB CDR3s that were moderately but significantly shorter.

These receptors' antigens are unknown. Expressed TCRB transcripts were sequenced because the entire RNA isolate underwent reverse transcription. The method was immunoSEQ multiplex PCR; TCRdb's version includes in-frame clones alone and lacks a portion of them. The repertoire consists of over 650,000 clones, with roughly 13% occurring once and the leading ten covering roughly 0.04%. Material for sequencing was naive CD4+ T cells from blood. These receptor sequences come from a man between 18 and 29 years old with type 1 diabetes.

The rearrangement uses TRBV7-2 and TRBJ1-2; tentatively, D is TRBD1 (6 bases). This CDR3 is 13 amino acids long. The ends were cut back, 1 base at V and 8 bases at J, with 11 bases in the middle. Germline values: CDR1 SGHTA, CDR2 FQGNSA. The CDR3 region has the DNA TGTGCCAGCAGCTTAGGACAGGTCTCCGGCTACACCTTC. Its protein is CASSLGQVSGYTF.

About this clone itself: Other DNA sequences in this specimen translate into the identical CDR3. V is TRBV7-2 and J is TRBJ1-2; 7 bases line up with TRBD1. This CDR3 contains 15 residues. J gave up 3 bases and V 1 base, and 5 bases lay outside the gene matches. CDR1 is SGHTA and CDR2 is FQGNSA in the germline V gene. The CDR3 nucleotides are TGTGCCAGCAGCTTAGTAGGGCAGGGGGACTATGGCTACACCTTC. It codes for CASSLVGQGDYGYTF.

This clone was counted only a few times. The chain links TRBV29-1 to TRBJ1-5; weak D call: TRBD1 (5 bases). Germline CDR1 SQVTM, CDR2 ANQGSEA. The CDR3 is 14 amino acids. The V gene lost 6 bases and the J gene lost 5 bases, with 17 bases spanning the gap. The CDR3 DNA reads TGCAGCGTCTCGGCGGGGGTGACACATCAGCCCCAGCATTTT. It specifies CSVSAGVTHQPQHF. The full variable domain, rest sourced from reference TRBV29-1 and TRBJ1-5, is SAVISQKPSRDICQRGTSLTIQCQVDSQVTMMFWYRQQPGQSLTLIATANQGSEATYESGFVIDKFPISRPNLTFSTLTVSNMSPEDSSIYLCSVSAGVTHQPQHFGDGTRLSIL.

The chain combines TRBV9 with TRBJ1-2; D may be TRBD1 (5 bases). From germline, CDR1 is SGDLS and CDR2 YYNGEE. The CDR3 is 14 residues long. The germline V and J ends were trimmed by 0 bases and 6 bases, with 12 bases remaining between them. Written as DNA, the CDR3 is TGTGCCAGCAGCGTAGGTGGCAGGGTTGATGGCTACACCTTC. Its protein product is CASSVGGRVDGYTF.

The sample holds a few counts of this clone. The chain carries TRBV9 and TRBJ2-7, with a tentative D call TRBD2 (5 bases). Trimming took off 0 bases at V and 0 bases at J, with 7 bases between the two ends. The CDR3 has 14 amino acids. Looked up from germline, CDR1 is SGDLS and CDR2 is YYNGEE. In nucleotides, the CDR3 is TGTGCCAGCAGCGTAGGGACTCTCTCCTACGAGCAGTACTTC. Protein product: CASSVGTLSYEQYF.

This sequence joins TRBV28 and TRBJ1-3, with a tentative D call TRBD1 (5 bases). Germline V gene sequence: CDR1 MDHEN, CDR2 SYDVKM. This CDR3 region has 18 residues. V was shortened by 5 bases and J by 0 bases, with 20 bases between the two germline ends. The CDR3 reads CASSPGPWGTNSGNTIYF. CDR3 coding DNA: TGTGCCAGCAGTCCGGGACCGTGGGGGACCAACTCTGGAAACACCATATATTTT.

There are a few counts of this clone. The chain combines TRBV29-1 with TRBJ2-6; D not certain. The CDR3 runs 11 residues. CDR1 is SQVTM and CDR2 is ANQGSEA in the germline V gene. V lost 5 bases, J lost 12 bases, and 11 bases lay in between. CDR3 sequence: CSVRQETVLTF. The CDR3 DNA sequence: TGCAGCGTTCGTCAGGAGACCGTCCTGACTTTC.

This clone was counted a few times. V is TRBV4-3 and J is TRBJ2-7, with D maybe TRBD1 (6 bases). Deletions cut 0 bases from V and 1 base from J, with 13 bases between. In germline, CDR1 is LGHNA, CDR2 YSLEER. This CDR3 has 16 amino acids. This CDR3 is CASSQEGGSWSYEQYF. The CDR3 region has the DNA TGCGCCAGCAGCCAAGAAGGGGGAAGTTGGTCCTACGAGCAGTACTTC.

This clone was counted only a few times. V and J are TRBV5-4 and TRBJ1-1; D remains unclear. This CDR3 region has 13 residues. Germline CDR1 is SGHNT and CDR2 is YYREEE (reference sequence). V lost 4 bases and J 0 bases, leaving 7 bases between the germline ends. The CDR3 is CASSQQVNTEAFF. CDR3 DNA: TGTGCCAGCAGCCAGCAGGTGAACACTGAAGCTTTCTTT.

CDR3 DNA sequence: TGTGCCAGCAGTTATCAGGGGGACTCTGGAAACACCATATATTTT. Residues: CASSYQGDSGNTIYF. The J gene is TRBJ1-3, the V gene TRBV6-5; 7 bases agree with TRBD1. This CDR3 spans 15 amino acids. Trimming removed 3 bases from V and 0 bases from J; junction bases left unmatched: 2. Germline assignment: CDR1 MNHEY and CDR2 SVGAGI.

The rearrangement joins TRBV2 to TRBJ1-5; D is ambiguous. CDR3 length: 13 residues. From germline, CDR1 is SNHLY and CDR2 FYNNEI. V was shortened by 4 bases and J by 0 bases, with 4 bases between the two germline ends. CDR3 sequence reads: CASSGGSNQPQHF. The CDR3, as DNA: TGTGCCAGCAGTGGGGGTAGCAATCAGCCCCAGCATTTT.

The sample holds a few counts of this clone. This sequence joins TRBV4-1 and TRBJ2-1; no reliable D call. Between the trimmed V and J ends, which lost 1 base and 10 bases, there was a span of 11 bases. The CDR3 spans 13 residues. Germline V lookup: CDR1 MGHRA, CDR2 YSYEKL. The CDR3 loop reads CASSQVGRREQFF. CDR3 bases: TGCGCCAGCAGCCAAGTGGGCCGACGGGAGCAGTTCTTC.

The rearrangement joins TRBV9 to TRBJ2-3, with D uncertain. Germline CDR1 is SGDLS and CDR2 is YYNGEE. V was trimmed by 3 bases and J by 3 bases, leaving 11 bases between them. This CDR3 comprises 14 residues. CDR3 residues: CASSGRERTDTQYF. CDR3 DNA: TGTGCCAGCAGCGGCCGAGAGAGGACAGATACGCAGTATTTT.

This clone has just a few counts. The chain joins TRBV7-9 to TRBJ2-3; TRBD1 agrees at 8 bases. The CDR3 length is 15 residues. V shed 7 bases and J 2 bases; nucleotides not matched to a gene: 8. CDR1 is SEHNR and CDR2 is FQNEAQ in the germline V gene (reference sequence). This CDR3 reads CASILTGADTDTQYF. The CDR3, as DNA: TGTGCCAGCATCCTGACAGGGGCGGACACAGATACGCAGTATTTT. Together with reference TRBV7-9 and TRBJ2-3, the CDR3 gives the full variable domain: DTGVSQNPRHKITKRGQNVTFRCDPISEHNRLYWYRQTLGQGPEFLTYFQNEAQLEKSRLLSDRFSAERPKGSFSTLEIQRTEQGDSAMYLCASILTGADTDTQYFGPGTRLTVL.

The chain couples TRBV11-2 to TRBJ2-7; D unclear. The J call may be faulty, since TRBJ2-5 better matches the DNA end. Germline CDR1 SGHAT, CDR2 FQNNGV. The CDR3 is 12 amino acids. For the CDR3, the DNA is TGTGCCAGCAGCTTAGATCTCCAGACCCAGTACTTC. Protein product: CASSLDLQTQYF.

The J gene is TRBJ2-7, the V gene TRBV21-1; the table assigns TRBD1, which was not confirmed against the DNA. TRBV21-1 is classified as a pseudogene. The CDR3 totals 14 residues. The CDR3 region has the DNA TGTGCCAGCACCGCGGGACAGGGGGGATACGAGCAGTACTTC. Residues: CASTAGQGGYEQYF.

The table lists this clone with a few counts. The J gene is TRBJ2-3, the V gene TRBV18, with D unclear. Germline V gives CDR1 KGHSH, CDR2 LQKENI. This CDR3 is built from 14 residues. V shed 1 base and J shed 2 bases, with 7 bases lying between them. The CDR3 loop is CASSPRFVTDTQYF. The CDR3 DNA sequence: TGTGCCAGCTCACCACGGTTTGTCACAGATACGCAGTATTTT.